This T cell receptor beta chain was recorded in a study of blood T cells in healthy people across ages. The CDR3 consists of 12 residues. Germline V gene lookup returns CDR1 ENHRY and CDR2 SYGVKD. Trimming took off 6 bases at V and 6 bases at J, with 9 bases between the two ends. This clonotype was found a few times. Then a second PCR, running roughly 6 to 12 cycles, was carried out with a sample-barcoded 5' primer and a J-beta primer mix. Each CDR3 protein gets one entry after TCRdb re-called the 5' RACE reads with MiXCR. The sample carries roughly 700,000 distinct CDR3 sequences, roughly 25% recorded once. The same sample was also studied in work on T cells of mothers and their children.

The chain links TRBV10-3 to TRBJ2-1, with TRBD1 as a possible D gene (5 bases). This sequence originates from a boy between 10 and 17 years old in good health. The material sequenced was blood. The CDR3 is CAISPQGNEQFF. The CDR3 coding sequence is TGTGCCATCAGCCCCCAGGGCAATGAGCAGTTCTTC.